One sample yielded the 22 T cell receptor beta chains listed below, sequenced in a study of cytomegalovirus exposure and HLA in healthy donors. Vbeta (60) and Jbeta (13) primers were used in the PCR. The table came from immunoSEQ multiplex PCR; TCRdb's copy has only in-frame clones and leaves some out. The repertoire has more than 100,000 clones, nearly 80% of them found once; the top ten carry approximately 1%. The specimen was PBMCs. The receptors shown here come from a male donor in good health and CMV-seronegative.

CDR3 nucleotide sequence: TGTGCCGGGGGACAGGGAGAGAATCAGCCCCAGCATTTT. Translated, it gives CAGGQGENQPQHF. This chain uses TRBV30 with TRBJ1-5; the match to TRBD1 covers 9 bases. Trimming at V came to 8 bases and at J to 4 bases, leaving 6 bases not matched to a gene. The CDR3 runs to 13 residues. CDR1 is GTSNPN and CDR2 is SVGIG in the germline V gene (reference sequence).

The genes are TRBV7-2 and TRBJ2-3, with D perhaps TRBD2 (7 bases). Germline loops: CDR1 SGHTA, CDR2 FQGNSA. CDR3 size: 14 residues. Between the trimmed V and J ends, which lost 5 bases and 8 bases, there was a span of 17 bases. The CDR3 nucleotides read TGTGCCAGCAGCCCGGGGCGGGGGCGGGGTACGCAGTATTTT. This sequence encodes CASSPGRGRGTQYF.

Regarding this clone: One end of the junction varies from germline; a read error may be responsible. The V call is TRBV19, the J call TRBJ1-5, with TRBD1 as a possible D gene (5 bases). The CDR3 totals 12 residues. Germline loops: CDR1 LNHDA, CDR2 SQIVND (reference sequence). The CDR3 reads CASNIQDQPQHF. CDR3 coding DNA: TGTGCCAGTAATATACAGGATCAGCCCCAGCATTTT.

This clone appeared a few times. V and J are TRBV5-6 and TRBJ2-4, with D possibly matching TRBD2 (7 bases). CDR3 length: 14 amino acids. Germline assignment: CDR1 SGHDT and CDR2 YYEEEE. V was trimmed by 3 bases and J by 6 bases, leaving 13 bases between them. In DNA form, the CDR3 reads TGTGCCAGCAGCTCTGGGGGGGCCTCAAACATTCAGTACTTC. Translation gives CASSSGGASNIQYF.

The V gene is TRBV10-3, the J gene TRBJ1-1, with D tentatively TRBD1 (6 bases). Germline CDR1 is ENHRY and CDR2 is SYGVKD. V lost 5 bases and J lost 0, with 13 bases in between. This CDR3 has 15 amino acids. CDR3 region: CAISLRDTMNTEAFF. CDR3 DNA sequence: TGTGCCATCAGTCTCCGGGACACCATGAACACTGAAGCTTTCTTT.

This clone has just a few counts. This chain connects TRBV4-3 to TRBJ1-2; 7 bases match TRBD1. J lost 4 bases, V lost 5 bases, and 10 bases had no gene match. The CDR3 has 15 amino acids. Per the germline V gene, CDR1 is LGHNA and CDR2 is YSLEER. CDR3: CASSASDRVGYGYTF. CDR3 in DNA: TGCGCCAGCAGCGCCTCCGACAGGGTTGGCTATGGCTACACCTTC.

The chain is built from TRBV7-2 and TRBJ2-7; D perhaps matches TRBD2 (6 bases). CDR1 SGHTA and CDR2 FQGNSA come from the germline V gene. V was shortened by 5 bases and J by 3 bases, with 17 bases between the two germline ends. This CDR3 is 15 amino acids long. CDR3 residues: CASSPDAGSLYEQYF. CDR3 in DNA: TGTGCCAGCAGCCCAGACGCGGGAAGTCTCTACGAGCAGTACTTC.

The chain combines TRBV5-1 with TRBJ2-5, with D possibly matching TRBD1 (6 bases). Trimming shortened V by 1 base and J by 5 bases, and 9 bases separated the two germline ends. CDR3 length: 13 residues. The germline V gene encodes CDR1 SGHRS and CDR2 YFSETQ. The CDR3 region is CASSLSTGETQYF. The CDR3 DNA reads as TGCGCCAGCAGCTTGAGTACAGGGGAGACCCAGTACTTC.

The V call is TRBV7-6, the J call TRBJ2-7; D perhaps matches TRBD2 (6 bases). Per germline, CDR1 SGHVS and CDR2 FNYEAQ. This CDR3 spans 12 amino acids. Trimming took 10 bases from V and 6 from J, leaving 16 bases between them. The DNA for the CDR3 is TGTGCCACCCGGGGAGGAGGGGTCGAGCAGTACTTC. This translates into CATRGGGVEQYF.

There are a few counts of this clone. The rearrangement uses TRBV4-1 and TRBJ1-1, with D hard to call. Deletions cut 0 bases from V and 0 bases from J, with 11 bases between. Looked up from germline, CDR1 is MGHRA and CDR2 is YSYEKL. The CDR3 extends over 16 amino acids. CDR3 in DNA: TGCGCCAGCAGCCAAGATCAGCTAGAGATGAACACTGAAGCTTTCTTT. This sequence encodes CASSQDQLEMNTEAFF.

In DNA, the CDR3 is TGTGCCAGCAGCTTAACTCCACCTAATTCACCCCTCCACTTT. Its protein is CASSLTPPNSPLHF. This chain links TRBV7-2 with TRBJ1-6; D is unresolved. CDR3 length: 14 amino acids. Trimming stripped 2 bases from V and 6 bases from J, with 8 bases between. CDR1 and CDR2 from the germline V gene are SGHTA and FQGNSA.

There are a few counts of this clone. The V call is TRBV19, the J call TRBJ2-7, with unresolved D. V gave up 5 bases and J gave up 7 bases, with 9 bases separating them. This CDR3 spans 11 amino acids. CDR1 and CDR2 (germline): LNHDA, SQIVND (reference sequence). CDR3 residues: CASSSELEQYF. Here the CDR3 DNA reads TGTGCCAGTAGTTCCGAGCTTGAGCAGTACTTC. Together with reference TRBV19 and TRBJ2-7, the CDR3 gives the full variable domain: DGGITQSPKYLFRKEGQNVTLSCEQNLNHDAMYWYRQDPGQGLRLIYYSQIVNDFQKGDIAEGYSVSREKKESFPLTVTSAQKNPTAFYLCASSSELEQYFGPGTRLTVT.

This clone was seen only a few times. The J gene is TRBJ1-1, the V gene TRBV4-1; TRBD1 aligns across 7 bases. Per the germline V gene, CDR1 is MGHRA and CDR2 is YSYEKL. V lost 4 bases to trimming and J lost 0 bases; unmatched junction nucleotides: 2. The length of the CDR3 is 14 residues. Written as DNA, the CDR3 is TGCGCCAGCAGCCTTGGACAGGTGAACACTGAAGCTTTCTTT. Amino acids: CASSLGQVNTEAFF.

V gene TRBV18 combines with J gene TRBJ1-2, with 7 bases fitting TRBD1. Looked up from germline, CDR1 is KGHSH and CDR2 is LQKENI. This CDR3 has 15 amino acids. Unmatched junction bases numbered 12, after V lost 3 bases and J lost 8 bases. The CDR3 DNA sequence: TGTGCCAGCTCACCTCCGGGACAGCTACCTTCCGGCTACACCTTC. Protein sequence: CASSPPGQLPSGYTF.

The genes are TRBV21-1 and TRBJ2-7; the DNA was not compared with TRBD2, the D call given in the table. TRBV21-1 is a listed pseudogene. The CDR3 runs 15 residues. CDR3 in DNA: TGTGCCAGCGGATTAGAGCGGGGAGGCATCTACGAGCAGTACTTC. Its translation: CASGLERGGIYEQYF.

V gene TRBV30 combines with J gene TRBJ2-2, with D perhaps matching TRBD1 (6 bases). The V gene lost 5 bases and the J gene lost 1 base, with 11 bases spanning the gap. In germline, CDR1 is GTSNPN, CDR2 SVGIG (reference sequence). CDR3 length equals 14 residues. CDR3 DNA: TGTGCCTGGGGGGAGACAGGGAACACCGGGGAGCTGTTTTTT. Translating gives CAWGETGNTGELFF.

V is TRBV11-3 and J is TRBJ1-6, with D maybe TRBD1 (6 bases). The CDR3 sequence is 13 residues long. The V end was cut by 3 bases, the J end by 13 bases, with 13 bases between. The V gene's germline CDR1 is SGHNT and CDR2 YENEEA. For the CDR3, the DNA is TGTGCCAGCAGCTTCTACAGGGAGTCCCCCCTCCACTTT. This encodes CASSFYRESPLHF.

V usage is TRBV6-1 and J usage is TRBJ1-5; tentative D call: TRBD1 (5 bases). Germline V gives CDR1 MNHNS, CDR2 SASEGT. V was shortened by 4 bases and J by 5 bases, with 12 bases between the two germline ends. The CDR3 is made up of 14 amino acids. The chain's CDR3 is CASSGRQLDQPQHF. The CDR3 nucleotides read TGTGCCAGCAGTGGAAGACAGCTAGATCAGCCCCAGCATTTT.

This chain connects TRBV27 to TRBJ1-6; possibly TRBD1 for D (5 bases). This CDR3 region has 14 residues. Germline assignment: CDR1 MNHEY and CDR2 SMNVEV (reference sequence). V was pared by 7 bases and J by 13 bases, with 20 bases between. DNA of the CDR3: TGTGCCAGCACCCTGGGAGGGGTGGGTAGGCCCCTCCACTTT. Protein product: CASTLGGVGRPLHF.

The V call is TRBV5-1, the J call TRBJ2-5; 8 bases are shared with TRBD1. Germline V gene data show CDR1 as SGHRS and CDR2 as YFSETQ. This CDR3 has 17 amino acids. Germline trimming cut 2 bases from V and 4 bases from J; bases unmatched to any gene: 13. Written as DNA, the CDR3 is TGCGCCAGCAGCTTCCTCCCCGGACAGGGAGGAGTAGAGACCCAGTACTTC. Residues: CASSFLPGQGGVETQYF.

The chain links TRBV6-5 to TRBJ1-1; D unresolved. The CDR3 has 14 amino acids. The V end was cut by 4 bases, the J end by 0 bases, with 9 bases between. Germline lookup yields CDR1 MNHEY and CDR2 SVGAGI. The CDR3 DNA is TGTGCCAGCAGTTTTCAGGCCATGAACACTGAAGCTTTCTTT. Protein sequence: CASSFQAMNTEAFF.

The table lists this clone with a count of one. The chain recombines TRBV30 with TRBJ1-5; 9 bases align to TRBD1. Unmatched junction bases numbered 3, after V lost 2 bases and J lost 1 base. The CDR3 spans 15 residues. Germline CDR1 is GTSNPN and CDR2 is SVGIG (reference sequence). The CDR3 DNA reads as TGTGCCTGGAGTCGGGGACAGGGAAGCAATCAGCCCCAGCATTTT. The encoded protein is CAWSRGQGSNQPQHF.